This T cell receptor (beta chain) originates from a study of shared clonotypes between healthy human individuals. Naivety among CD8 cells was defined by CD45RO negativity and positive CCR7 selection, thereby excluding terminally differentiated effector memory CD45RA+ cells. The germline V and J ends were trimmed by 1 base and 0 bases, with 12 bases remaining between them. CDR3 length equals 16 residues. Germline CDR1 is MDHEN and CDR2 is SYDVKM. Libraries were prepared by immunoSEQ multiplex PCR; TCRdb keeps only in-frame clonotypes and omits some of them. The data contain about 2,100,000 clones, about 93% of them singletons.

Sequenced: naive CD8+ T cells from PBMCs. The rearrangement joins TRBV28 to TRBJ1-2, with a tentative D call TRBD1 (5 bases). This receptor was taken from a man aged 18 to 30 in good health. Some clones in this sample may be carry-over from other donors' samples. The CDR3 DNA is TGTGCCAGCAGTTTATCTGGGGGACCCACTAACTATGGCTACACCTTC. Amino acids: CASSLSGGPTNYGYTF.